This passage covers 19 T cell receptor beta chains from one sample sequenced in a study of cytomegalovirus exposure and HLA in healthy donors. The PCR made use of 60 Vbeta and 13 Jbeta primers. Produced via immunoSEQ multiplex PCR; TCRdb's table is partial and in-frame only. The sample has roughly 120,000 clones; more than 80% are singletons. The sample taken for sequencing was PBMCs. These receptors came from a male donor in good health and CMV-seronegative.

This sequence joins TRBV7-9 and TRBJ1-2, with D perhaps TRBD1 (6 bases). The V gene lost 5 bases and the J gene lost 6 bases, with 16 bases spanning the gap. Germline V CDR1 and CDR2: SEHNR, FQNEAQ (reference sequence). The CDR3 is 14 residues long. The CDR3 DNA reads TGTGCCAGCAGCGCAGGGACAAGTCCTAATGGCTACACCTTC. Translating it yields CASSAGTSPNGYTF.

J is TRBJ2-5 and V is TRBV29-1; D is possibly TRBD2 (6 bases). Germline lookup yields CDR1 SQVTM and CDR2 ANQGSEA. The CDR3 is 12 residues long. The V and J ends lost 6 bases and 2 bases respectively, with 10 bases between them. Here the CDR3 reads CSVGSPQETQYF. The CDR3 coding sequence is TGCAGCGTCGGGAGCCCGCAAGAGACCCAGTACTTC.

This sequence joins TRBV27 and TRBJ2-1; no definite D call. Trimming stripped 4 bases from V and 3 bases from J, with 7 bases between. There are 13 residues in the CDR3. Germline V gene data show CDR1 as MNHEY and CDR2 as SMNVEV (reference sequence). CDR3 sequence reads: CASSSSHYNEQFF. The CDR3 nucleotides read TGTGCCAGCAGTTCCTCACACTACAATGAGCAGTTCTTC.

The V and J genes are TRBV2 and TRBJ1-6; 7 bases agree with TRBD1. Per the germline V gene, CDR1 is SNHLY and CDR2 is FYNNEI. J was trimmed by 9 bases and V by 5 bases; bases with no gene match: 4. CDR3 length: 13 residues. This CDR3 is CASSSQGVSPLHF. In DNA form, the CDR3 reads TGTGCCAGCAGTTCCCAGGGGGTTTCACCCCTCCACTTT. Based on the CDR3 plus reference TRBV2 and TRBJ1-6, the full variable domain is EPEVTQTPSHQVTQMGQEVILRCVPISNHLYFYWYRQILGQKVEFLVSFYNNEISEKSEIFDDQFSVERPDGSNFTLKIRSTKLEDSAMYFCASSSQGVSPLHFGNGTRLTVT.

Remarks on this clone: Other DNA variants within this sample encode the same CDR3. The rearrangement joins TRBV9 to TRBJ1-2, with D hard to call. V lost 1 base, J lost 2 bases, and 6 bases lay in between. This CDR3 has 13 amino acids. Germline V lookup: CDR1 SGDLS, CDR2 YYNGEE. CDR3 amino acids: CASSVTENYGYTF. CDR3 coding DNA: TGTGCCAGCAGCGTAACAGAGAACTATGGCTACACCTTC.

This clone has a handful of counts. A junction end diverges from the germline sequence, so it may reflect a read error. The chain employs TRBV7-2 and TRBJ2-1; 11 positions match TRBD2. CDR1 and CDR2 from the germline V gene are SGHTA and FQGNSA. The CDR3 runs 15 residues. The CDR3 DNA is TGTGCCAGCAGTTTAGCGGGGGGGCCTTACAATGAGCAGTTCTTC. Translation: CASSLAGGPYNEQFF.

This clone has more than one count but fewer than ten. The chain carries TRBV5-1 and TRBJ2-7; tentatively, D is TRBD1 (6 bases). The V and J ends lost 0 bases and 2 bases respectively, with 6 bases between them. The CDR3 runs to 13 residues. Looked up from germline, CDR1 is SGHRS and CDR2 is YFSETQ. The chain's CDR3 is CASSLEGAYEQYF. The CDR3 DNA reads TGCGCCAGCAGCTTGGAGGGGGCCTACGAGCAGTACTTC.

The chain links TRBV10-3 to TRBJ2-7; weak D call: TRBD2 (5 bases). The CDR3 totals 13 residues. The V and J ends lost 8 bases and 2 bases respectively, with 13 bases between them. Per the germline V gene, CDR1 is ENHRY and CDR2 is SYGVKD. This CDR3 is CAIRTGRAYEQYF. The CDR3 DNA is TGTGCCATCCGCACGGGGAGAGCCTACGAGCAGTACTTC.

The V call is TRBV21-1, the J call TRBJ1-2; the table's D call, TRBD1, has no DNA check behind it. TRBV21-1 is assigned pseudogene status. This CDR3 contains 15 residues. The CDR3 is CASSKGGTGDYGYTF. The CDR3 DNA reads TGTGCCAGCAGCAAAGGTGGGACAGGAGATTATGGCTACACCTTC.

V usage is TRBV19 and J usage is TRBJ2-7; 9 nucleotides agree with TRBD2. Trimming at V came to 4 bases and at J to 5 bases, leaving 6 bases not matched to a gene. In germline, CDR1 is LNHDA, CDR2 SQIVND (reference sequence). CDR3 length equals 14 residues. CDR3 protein: CASSSGRAVHEQYF. CDR3 DNA sequence: TGTGCCAGTAGTAGCGGGAGGGCTGTGCACGAGCAGTACTTC.

This clone occurred a few times. This chain links TRBV11-2 with TRBJ2-3; 14 nucleotides match TRBD2. The CDR3 length is 16 residues. The V and J ends lost 5 bases and 6 bases, in that order; junction bases with no gene match: 7. Germline V gene sequence: CDR1 SGHAT, CDR2 FQNNGV. CDR3 DNA: TGTGCCAGCAGCCACTGGACTAGCGGGGGGCGTGATACGCAGTATTTT. This encodes CASSHWTSGGRDTQYF.

Comment on this clone: One end of the junction varies from germline; a read error may be responsible. The V call is TRBV7-9, the J call TRBJ1-4, with D unresolved. Germline V gene sequence: CDR1 SEHNR, CDR2 FQNEAQ (reference sequence). CDR3 length: 16 residues. The CDR3 reads CSSSLEPGGTNEKLFF. DNA for the CDR3: TGTTCCAGCAGCTTAGAACCCGGTGGTACTAATGAAAAACTGTTTTTT.

This clone turned up a few times. The chain couples TRBV9 to TRBJ2-2; possible D gene TRBD1, 6 bases. The CDR3 consists of 15 residues. Germline loops: CDR1 SGDLS, CDR2 YYNGEE. V was shortened by 0 bases and J by 4 bases, with 10 bases between the two germline ends. CDR3 region: CASSVEQGVTGELFF. In nucleotides, the CDR3 is TGTGCCAGCAGCGTAGAACAGGGAGTCACCGGGGAGCTGTTTTTT.

The chain employs TRBV6-5 and TRBJ1-2; a possible D gene is TRBD1 (6 bases). Trimming pared 5 bases from V and 4 bases from J, leaving 14 bases between. CDR3 length equals 14 residues. The germline CDR1 and CDR2 sequences are MNHEY and SVGAGI. The CDR3 nucleotides are TGTGCCAGCAGTGAATCCACAGGGACCTATGGCTACACCTTC. This encodes CASSESTGTYGYTF.

The CDR3 region is CASSPNAGRGANVLTF. The CDR3 bases are TGTGCCAGCAGCCCCAATGCGGGTAGAGGGGCCAACGTCCTGACTTTC. This chain joins TRBV7-3 and TRBJ2-6; possibly TRBD2 for D (5 bases). Germline V lookup: CDR1 SGHTA, CDR2 FQGTGA. V was cut by 5 bases and J by 4 bases, with 15 bases left in between. This CDR3 is built from 16 residues.

The chain uses TRBV19 and TRBJ1-2; possible D gene TRBD1, 6 bases. Looked up from germline, CDR1 is LNHDA and CDR2 is SQIVND (reference sequence). Deletions cut 10 bases from V and 4 bases from J, with 10 bases between. This CDR3 contains 11 residues. In nucleotides, the CDR3 is TGTGCCACCCAGGACAGCTATGGCTACACCTTC. Translated: CATQDSYGYTF. Filled out from reference TRBV19 and TRBJ1-2, the complete variable domain reads DGGITQSPKYLFRKEGQNVTLSCEQNLNHDAMYWYRQDPGQGLRLIYYSQIVNDFQKGDIAEGYSVSREKKESFPLTVTSAQKNPTAFYLCATQDSYGYTFGSGTRLTVV.

V is TRBV27 and J is TRBJ1-6, with D possibly TRBD1 on 6 matching bases. Trimming removed 5 bases from V and 0 bases from J, with 20 bases in between. CDR3 size: 19 residues. CDR1 and CDR2 from the germline V gene are MNHEY and SMNVEV (reference sequence). CDR3 in DNA: TGTGCCAGCAGTCCCTTCCCACAGTGGGGGCGCTCCTATAATTCACCCCTCCACTTT. Translating it yields CASSPFPQWGRSYNSPLHF.

The V call is TRBV28, the J call TRBJ1-1; 9 bases match TRBD1. The ends lost 10 bases at V and 4 bases at J; junction bases unmatched: 10. CDR1 is MDHEN, CDR2 SYDVKM, per germline. This CDR3 spans 14 amino acids. CDR3 sequence: CATTSDRGFTEAFF. CDR3 nucleotides: TGTGCCACCACTTCCGACAGGGGGTTCACTGAAGCTTTCTTT.

The chain couples TRBV5-8 to TRBJ2-7, with 11 bases aligning to TRBD1. V was clipped by 4 bases and J by 7 bases; unmatched bases: 7. CDR1 is SGHTS, CDR2 YDEGEE, per germline. The CDR3 contains 14 residues. The CDR3 is CASSLRDRGGEQYF. CDR3 bases: TGTGCCAGCAGCCTAAGGGACAGGGGGGGTGAGCAGTACTTC.